These 16 T cell receptor beta chains were sequenced from one sample in a study of CD8 T cells in ankylosing spondylitis. TCRdb redid the calling of the 5' RACE reads with MiXCR, one entry per CDR3 protein. The profile shows 130,000 or so distinct CDR3 sequences, over 6% of them singletons. Sequencing used blood, either unsorted or a sorted T cell fraction (not recorded which). The receptor set was obtained from a male donor with ankylosing spondylitis or in good health (not recorded which).

This clonotype was counted ten times or more. This chain connects TRBV7-2 to TRBJ2-1; D may be TRBD1 (5 bases). Trimming took off 4 bases at V and 8 bases at J, with 18 bases between the two ends. This CDR3 has 15 residues. The V gene's germline CDR1 is SGHTA and CDR2 FQGNSA. The DNA for the CDR3 is TGTGCCAGCAGCTACGGATACAGGTGGGGCGATGAGCAGTTCTTC. This translates into CASSYGYRWGDEQFF.

This clonotype was seen at least ten times. The rearrangement joins TRBV28 to TRBJ2-7; TRBD1 matches at 9 bases. Unmatched junction bases numbered 14, after V lost 5 bases and J lost 6 bases. Germline-derived CDR1 and CDR2 are MDHEN and SYDVKM. This CDR3 region has 16 residues. The CDR3 DNA reads as TGTGCCAGCAGTCCAGCTCAGGACAGGGGTATTCGCGAGCAGTACTTC. Amino acids: CASSPAQDRGIREQYF.

The chain is built from TRBV30 and TRBJ2-2; 10 nucleotides match TRBD2. Germline assignment: CDR1 GTSNPN and CDR2 SVGIG (reference sequence). V was clipped by 5 bases and J by 6 bases; unmatched bases: 3. CDR3 length: 13 residues. The CDR3 loop reads CAWGLAEPGELFF. The DNA of the CDR3 is TGTGCCTGGGGACTAGCGGAACCCGGGGAGCTGTTTTTT.

The V call is TRBV30, the J call TRBJ2-7, with 7 bases identical to TRBD1. The CDR3 is 14 residues long. The J segment lost 3 bases and the V segment lost 1 base, leaving 6 bases of the junction unmatched. The germline V gene has CDR1 GTSNPN and CDR2 SVGIG (reference sequence). The CDR3 bases are TGTGCCTGGAGTGCAGGGACAGCCCGCTACGAGCAGTACTTC. This encodes CAWSAGTARYEQYF.

This clonotype was recorded a few times. The chain couples TRBV7-2 to TRBJ2-7; D not resolved. The V end was cut by 5 bases, the J end by 2 bases, with 13 bases between. Germline CDR1 reads SGHTA; CDR2 reads FQGNSA. The CDR3 is 14 residues long. The CDR3 DNA is TGTGCCAGCAGCCACGACGGTGGGCCCTACGAGCAGTACTTC. The encoded protein is CASSHDGGPYEQYF.

This clonotype was observed a few times. The chain employs TRBV20-1 and TRBJ2-3; TRBD1 matches 8 bases. The V segment lost 3 bases and the J segment 1 base; nucleotides outside the gene matches: 6. Per the germline V gene, CDR1 is DFQATT and CDR2 is SNEGSKA (reference sequence). The CDR3 contains 15 residues. CDR3 in amino acids: CSASSWGQGTDTQYF. The CDR3 nucleotides are TGCAGTGCTAGTAGTTGGGGACAGGGCACAGATACGCAGTATTTT.

This clonotype was counted many times. The chain couples TRBV4-1 to TRBJ1-6, with TRBD1 as a possible D gene (6 bases). This CDR3 spans 15 amino acids. Germline V gives CDR1 MGHRA, CDR2 YSYEKL. V lost 0 bases, J lost 9 bases, and 12 bases lay in between. The CDR3 nucleotides are TGCGCCAGCAGCCAAGAATGGGGGCAGGGTTCACCCCTCCACTTT. Translation: CASSQEWGQGSPLHF.

This clonotype was observed at least ten times. This chain uses TRBV5-4 with TRBJ2-3; tentative D call: TRBD1 (6 bases). CDR3 length: 14 amino acids. V lost 2 bases and J 3 bases, leaving 10 bases between the germline ends. Per the germline V gene, CDR1 is SGHNT and CDR2 is YYREEE (reference sequence). In nucleotides, the CDR3 is TGTGCCAGCAGCTTACAGGGAGTGACAGATACGCAGTATTTT. It is translated as CASSLQGVTDTQYF.

This clonotype was counted ten times or more. The rearrangement joins TRBV12-3 or TRBV12-4 to TRBJ2-7; 7 bases are shared with TRBD1. There are 14 residues in the CDR3. Trimming cost V 4 bases and J 2 bases; bases outside gene matches: 5. This CDR3 is CASSSGTDPYEQYF. Written as DNA, the CDR3 is TGTGCCAGCAGTTCGGGGACAGACCCCTACGAGCAGTACTTC.

This clonotype was recorded many times. J is TRBJ1-2 and V is TRBV20-1; D perhaps matches TRBD1 (5 bases). The CDR3 is 15 residues long. CDR1 is DFQATT and CDR2 is SNEGSKA in the germline V gene (reference sequence). The V end was cut by 0 bases, the J end by 4 bases, with 15 bases between. For the CDR3, the DNA is TGCAGTGCTAGAGATCTGAGGGGAGAGAGCTATGGCTACACCTTC. This codes for CSARDLRGESYGYTF.

This clonotype has ten or more counts. The chain combines TRBV10-3 with TRBJ2-1; TRBD2 matches 7 bases. Germline values: CDR1 ENHRY, CDR2 SYGVKD. The CDR3 is made up of 16 amino acids. V lost 5 bases, J lost 6 bases, and 13 bases stayed unmatched. For the CDR3, the DNA is TGTGCCATCAGTTCCCCGACTAGCCCGAGGGTCAATGAGCAGTTCTTC. Translating gives CAISSPTSPRVNEQFF.

This clonotype was seen many times. J is TRBJ2-2 and V is TRBV5-1; possible D gene TRBD1, 6 bases. Trimming pared 4 bases from V and 4 bases from J, leaving 14 bases between. Germline-derived CDR1 and CDR2 are SGHRS and YFSETQ. The CDR3 is made up of 15 amino acids. Here the CDR3 reads CASSTATGFTGELFF. Here the CDR3 DNA reads TGCGCCAGCAGCACAGCTACAGGGTTCACCGGGGAGCTGTTTTTT. The variable domain in full, completed from reference TRBV5-1 and TRBJ2-2, reads KAGVTQTPRYLIKTRGQQVTLSCSPISGHRSVSWYQQTPGQGLQFLFEYFSETQRNKGNFPGRFSGRQFSNSRSEMNVSTLELGDSALYLCASSTATGFTGELFFGEGSRLTVL.

At least ten counts were recorded for this clonotype. This sequence joins TRBV5-1 and TRBJ1-6, with D unclear. The germline V and J ends were trimmed by 0 bases and 0 bases, with 13 bases remaining between them. The CDR3 covers 18 residues. Germline lookup yields CDR1 SGHRS and CDR2 YFSETQ. The CDR3 protein is CASSLAPDSSSYNSPLHF. In DNA, the CDR3 is TGCGCCAGCAGCTTGGCCCCGGACTCGAGCTCCTATAATTCACCCCTCCACTTT.

This clonotype appeared many times. The chain is built from TRBV20-1 and TRBJ2-3; 12 nucleotides agree with TRBD2. The CDR3 runs to 14 residues. Germline assignment: CDR1 DFQATT and CDR2 SNEGSKA (reference sequence). J lost 5 bases, V lost 6 bases, and 6 bases had no gene match. The CDR3 region is CSARVLAGGDTQYF. CDR3 nucleotides: TGCAGTGCCCGCGTACTAGCGGGAGGAGATACGCAGTATTTT.

The table lists this clonotype with many counts. V usage is TRBV7-9 and J usage is TRBJ1-1; maybe TRBD1 (6 bases). The germline V gene has CDR1 SEHNR and CDR2 FQNEAQ (reference sequence). This CDR3 is built from 14 residues. The ends were cut back, 8 bases at V and 0 bases at J, with 13 bases in the middle. The DNA for the CDR3 is TGTGCCAGCGGAGAGGGGGACATGAACACTGAAGCTTTCTTT. Its protein product is CASGEGDMNTEAFF.

This clonotype was detected many times. The chain is built from TRBV9 and TRBJ2-1; 7 bases fit TRBD2. Trimming at V came to 0 bases and at J to 2 bases, leaving 5 bases not matched to a gene. This CDR3 contains 16 residues. Germline V lookup: CDR1 SGDLS, CDR2 YYNGEE. The CDR3 is CASSVAGGTTYNEQFF. DNA for the CDR3: TGTGCCAGCAGCGTAGCCGGGGGGACTACCTACAATGAGCAGTTCTTC.